This T cell receptor (beta chain) appears in the sequencing data of a study of T cell responses to AZD1222 COVID-19 vaccine. Study summary: Pooled in the analysis were second doses at about 4 or about 12 weeks.

Method: immunoSEQ multiplex PCR; TCRdb's copy keeps in-frame clones and lacks some. Of some 100,000 clones in the sample, more than 75% are singletons; the top ten hold over 20%. The specimen was peripheral blood, collected on day 0 of AZD1222 vaccination. This TCR came from an adult in good health.

DNA for the CDR3: TGCGCCAGCCTCTACCAATTGGGAGATGTCAAGGGGCAAGAGACCCAGTACTTC. Translated, it gives CASLYQLGDVKGQETQYF. The rearrangement links TRBV5-1 to TRBJ2-5, with D perhaps matching TRBD1 or TRBD2 (5 bases each). Germline V gene sequence: CDR1 SGHRS, CDR2 YFSETQ. Trimming removed 7 bases from V and 2 bases from J, with 27 bases in between. This CDR3 spans 18 amino acids.